This T cell receptor beta chain is drawn from a study of T cells in women clearing cervical HPV infection. The repertoire was sequenced with immunoSEQ multiplex PCR; TCRdb's copy has only in-frame clones and lacks some. The sample holds 30,000 to 35,000 clones. Study-wide points: Effector/memory and HPV-specific T cells were not isolated, and association timing is unknown. CIN3+ cases had significantly higher TCR repertoire richness than controls, but evenness did not differ. TRBV6-7 abundance was lower in cases than controls (roughly 0.12% versus 0.15%).

CDR1 and CDR2 from the germline V gene are SGHDN and FVKESK. The CDR3 covers 15 residues. A remark on this clone: The antigen remains unidentified. The CDR3 goes on 3 residues after the read ends, and that part is filled in from the germline J gene.

The chain couples TRBV14 to TRBJ2-3; 14 bases fit TRBD2. This receptor was identified in a woman aged 18 to 75 with a cervical HPV16 infection that either progressed to CIN3+ or cleared (not recorded which). The sequenced material came from blood buffy coat. The CDR3 is CASSPGTSGGLSQYF. Partial CDR3 DNA: TGTGCCAGCAGCCCCGGGACTAGCGGGGGCTTATCG.